This TCR beta chain was obtained from a study of T cell responses to AZD1222 COVID-19 vaccine. Notes on the study in general: Along spike, vaccine-associated CD4 TCRs were found throughout, with dominance at 160-218 and 743-854.

Clones were sequenced by immunoSEQ multiplex PCR, and TCRdb holds only the in-frame ones, with some missing. The sample has some 200,000 clones, 91% seen once. CDR3 length equals 15 residues. Germline CDR1 reads SGHNT; CDR2 reads YENEEA. The V and J ends lost 2 bases and 4 bases respectively, with 12 bases between them. With regard to this clone: Its antigen remains unknown.

Samples with a second dose at about 4 or about 12 weeks were pooled together. This receptor was obtained from an adult who received the AZD1222 COVID-19 vaccine. This chain joins TRBV11-3 and TRBJ2-1, with D possibly being TRBD2 (6 bases). Sequenced here: peripheral blood, sampled 28 days after the second AZD1222 dose. CDR3 sequence reads: CASSLRGTGYNEQFF. CDR3 bases: TGTGCCAGCAGCTTACGAGGGACTGGTTACAATGAGCAGTTCTTC.